This T cell receptor beta chain was sequenced for a study of T cell clones after liver transplantation. This CDR3 has 17 amino acids. Trimming cost V 2 bases and J 6 bases; bases outside gene matches: 10. CDR1 SEHNR and CDR2 FQNEAQ come from the germline V gene (reference sequence). Sequencing was performed with immunoSEQ multiplex PCR; in TCRdb, only in-frame clones are kept and a portion is missing. The data contain about 76,000 clones, over 80% of them singletons. This sample comprised CD4+ T cells from blood, obtained at the 22-month timepoint. The chain is built from TRBV7-9 and TRBJ2-1, with TRBD2 matching 10 bases. The sequence was obtained from a human patient who received a liver transplant. Part of the T cell pool may stem from the graft donor. The CDR3 DNA reads TGTGCCAGCAGCTTATCCACTAGCGGGGCGTCGCGCAATGAGCAGTTCTTC. This gives the protein CASSLSTSGASRNEQFF.